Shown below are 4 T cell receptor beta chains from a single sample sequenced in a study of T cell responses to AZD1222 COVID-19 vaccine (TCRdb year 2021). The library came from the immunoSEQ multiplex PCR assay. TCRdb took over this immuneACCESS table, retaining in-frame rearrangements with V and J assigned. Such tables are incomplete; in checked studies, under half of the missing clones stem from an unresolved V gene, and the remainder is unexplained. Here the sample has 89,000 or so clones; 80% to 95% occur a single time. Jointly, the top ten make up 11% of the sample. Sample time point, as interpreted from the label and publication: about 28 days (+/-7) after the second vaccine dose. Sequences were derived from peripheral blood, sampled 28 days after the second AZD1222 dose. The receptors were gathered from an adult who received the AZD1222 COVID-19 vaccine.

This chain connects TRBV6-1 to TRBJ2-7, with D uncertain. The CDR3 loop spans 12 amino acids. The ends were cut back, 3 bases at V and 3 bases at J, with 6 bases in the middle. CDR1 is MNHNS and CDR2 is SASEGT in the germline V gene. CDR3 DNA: TGTGCCAGCAGTGAGGGCAGCTACGAGCAGTACTTC. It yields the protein CASSEGSYEQYF.

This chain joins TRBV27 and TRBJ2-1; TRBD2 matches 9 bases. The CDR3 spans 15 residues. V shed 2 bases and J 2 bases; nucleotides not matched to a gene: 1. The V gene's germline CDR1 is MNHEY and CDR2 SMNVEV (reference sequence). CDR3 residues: CASSLGGRAYNEQFF. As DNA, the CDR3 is TGTGCCAGCAGTTTAGGCGGGAGGGCCTACAATGAGCAGTTCTTC.

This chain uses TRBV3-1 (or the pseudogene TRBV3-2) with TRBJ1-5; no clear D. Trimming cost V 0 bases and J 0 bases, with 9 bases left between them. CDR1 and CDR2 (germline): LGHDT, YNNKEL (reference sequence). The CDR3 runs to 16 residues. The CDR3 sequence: CASSQDPRYSNQPQHF. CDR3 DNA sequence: TGTGCCAGCAGCCAAGATCCCAGATATAGCAATCAGCCCCAGCATTTT.

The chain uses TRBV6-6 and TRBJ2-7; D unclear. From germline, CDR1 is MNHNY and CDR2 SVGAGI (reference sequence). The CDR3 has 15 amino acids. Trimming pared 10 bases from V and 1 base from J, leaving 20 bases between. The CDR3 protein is CATETPYAGSYEQYF. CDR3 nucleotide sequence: TGTGCCACCGAAACCCCCTACGCCGGGTCCTACGAGCAGTACTTC.